The 23 T cell receptor beta chains given below trace back to one sample, sequenced in a study of T cell repertoires in cytomegalovirus infection. The antigens these receptors bind are not known. TCRdb recomputed calls from the reads with MiXCR, one row per CDR3 protein. The sample has roughly 500,000 distinct CDR3 sequences, roughly a third seen once; the top ten hold 15% to 20%. The source material was cultured PBMCs, sampled from culture after CMV antigen stimulation. These receptors were collected from a human donor in good health (CMV status not recorded). Some clones in this sample may be carry-over from other donors' samples.

V usage is TRBV19 and J usage is TRBJ2-1; D remains ambiguous. Germline V lookup: CDR1 LNHDA, CDR2 SQIVND (reference sequence). V was trimmed by 1 base and J by 9 bases, leaving 13 bases between them. The CDR3 consists of 14 residues. CDR3 nucleotide sequence: TGTGCCAGTAGTATAGCTGGAATCACCGGTGAGCAGTTCTTC. It yields the protein CASSIAGITGEQFF.

This clonotype was seen many times. The chain is built from TRBV28 and TRBJ2-2; a weak D match, TRBD1 (6 bases). CDR3 length: 14 amino acids. V was trimmed by 6 bases and J by 3 bases, leaving 11 bases between them. CDR1 MDHEN and CDR2 SYDVKM come from the germline V gene. The CDR3: CASSLAGDTGELFF. CDR3 nucleotides: TGTGCCAGCAGCCTAGCAGGGGACACCGGGGAGCTGTTTTTT.

J is TRBJ2-1 and V is TRBV30; D might be TRBD1 or TRBD2, each matching 5 bases. Germline V gives CDR1 GTSNPN, CDR2 SVGIG (reference sequence). V was shortened by 7 bases and J by 10 bases, with 17 bases between the two germline ends. There are 12 residues in the CDR3. CDR3 nucleotides: TGTGCCTCCATGACTCGGGGCCAGGAGCAGTTCTTC. It encodes CASMTRGQEQFF.

The rearrangement uses TRBV27 and TRBJ1-2; D call uncertain. Germline CDR1 is MNHEY and CDR2 is SMNVEV (reference sequence). The CDR3 contains 17 residues. With 0 bases removed from V and 4 bases from J, the gap between germline ends came to 18 bases. CDR3 in DNA: TGTGCCAGCAGTTTATCACTGACCGACCACGGATTCTATGGCTACACCTTC. Protein sequence: CASSLSLTDHGFYGYTF.

The chain links TRBV15 to TRBJ2-5, with 9 bases matching TRBD1. CDR3 length: 15 residues. The ends lost 1 base at V and 5 bases at J; junction bases unmatched: 5. CDR1 and CDR2 (germline): LNHNV, YYDKDF (reference sequence). The CDR3 protein is CATSRGDRVAETQYF. For the CDR3, the DNA is TGTGCCACCAGCAGAGGGGACAGGGTCGCGGAGACCCAGTACTTC.

This rearrangement joins TRBV29-1 to TRBJ1-4, with 7 nucleotides matching TRBD1. V lost 7 bases and J lost 4; bases outside the gene matches: 6. Looked up from germline, CDR1 is SQVTM and CDR2 is ANQGSEA. The CDR3 consists of 13 residues. CDR3 sequence reads: CSGTTGRNEKLFF. The CDR3 DNA reads TGCAGCGGTACGACAGGGCGTAATGAAAAACTGTTTTTT.

The chain has TRBV5-1 and TRBJ1-1; TRBD1 matches at 10 bases. The CDR3 spans 14 residues. V dropped 2 bases and J dropped 6; count of bases not matched to a gene: 4. In germline, CDR1 is SGHRS, CDR2 YFSETQ. The CDR3 DNA follows: TGCGCCAGCAGCTTTGACAGGGGGCTCGCTGAAGCTTTCTTT. Translated, it gives CASSFDRGLAEAFF.

The CDR3 sequence: CASSLALGLAGASSYNEQFF. DNA of the CDR3: TGTGCCAGCAGCTTAGCGCTCGGACTAGCGGGAGCGAGCTCCTACAATGAGCAGTTCTTC. This rearrangement joins TRBV7-9 to TRBJ2-1; TRBD2 matches 13 bases. Germline lookup yields CDR1 SEHNR and CDR2 FQNEAQ (reference sequence). Trimming at V came to 0 bases and at J to 0 bases, leaving 8 bases not matched to a gene. This CDR3 spans 20 amino acids.

V gene TRBV5-4 combines with J gene TRBJ2-1; 9 bases are a match to TRBD2. Germline CDR1 and CDR2: SGHNT and YYREEE (reference sequence). Trimming removed 1 base from V and 2 bases from J; junction bases left unmatched: 4. The CDR3 loop spans 16 amino acids. CDR3 in amino acids: CASSLRLADPYNEQFF. The CDR3 DNA sequence: TGTGCCAGCAGCTTGCGACTAGCGGACCCCTACAATGAGCAGTTCTTC.

This clonotype has at least ten counts. The rearrangement links TRBV7-8 to TRBJ2-7; D is undetermined. V shed 5 bases and J shed 1 base, with 6 bases lying between them. Germline CDR1 is SGHVS and CDR2 is FQNEAQ. The CDR3 is 12 amino acids. The CDR3 DNA follows: TGTGCCAGCAGCGGTGGGTCCTACGAGCAGTACGTC. Protein product: CASSGGSYEQYV.

This chain uses TRBV19 with TRBJ2-7, with 9 nucleotides matching TRBD1. J gave up 4 bases and V 2 bases, and 6 bases lay outside the gene matches. CDR1 and CDR2 from the germline V gene are LNHDA and SQIVND (reference sequence). The CDR3 extends over 15 amino acids. CDR3 loop: CASSIRGQGNYEQYF. CDR3 nucleotide sequence: TGTGCCAGTAGTATAAGGGGACAGGGAAATTACGAGCAGTACTTC.

This clonotype has at least ten counts. This sequence joins TRBV7-2 and TRBJ2-1, with D perhaps TRBD2 (6 bases). The CDR3 contains 17 residues. The germline CDR1 and CDR2 sequences are SGHTA and FQGNSA. Trimming removed 2 bases from V and 0 bases from J, with 14 bases in between. This chain's CDR3 is CASSLLPRGSSYNEQFF. Written as DNA, the CDR3 is TGTGCCAGCAGCTTACTCCCCCGGGGGAGCTCCTACAATGAGCAGTTCTTC.

The V call is TRBV19, the J call TRBJ2-1; 7 bases line up with TRBD1. Per the germline V gene, CDR1 is LNHDA and CDR2 is SQIVND (reference sequence). The junction had 7 bases not matched to a gene; V was cut back by 2 bases and J by 0 bases. The CDR3 is 17 residues long. CDR3 in amino acids: CASSIFWDRSSYNEQFF. CDR3 bases: TGTGCCAGTAGTATATTCTGGGACAGAAGCTCCTACAATGAGCAGTTCTTC. Together with reference TRBV19 and TRBJ2-1, the CDR3 gives the full variable domain: DGGITQSPKYLFRKEGQNVTLSCEQNLNHDAMYWYRQDPGQGLRLIYYSQIVNDFQKGDIAEGYSVSREKKESFPLTVTSAQKNPTAFYLCASSIFWDRSSYNEQFFGPGTRLTVL.

The chain combines TRBV6-1 with TRBJ2-3; D is perhaps TRBD1 (5 bases). The CDR3 contains 13 residues. Looked up from germline, CDR1 is MNHNS and CDR2 is SASEGT. V lost 7 bases to trimming and J lost 1 base, with 9 bases between them. The CDR3 DNA follows: TGTGCCAGCAAACAGACAGGCACAGATACGCAGTATTTT. Translating it yields CASKQTGTDTQYF.

The genes are TRBV4-1 and TRBJ1-2; 10 positions match TRBD1. In germline, CDR1 is MGHRA, CDR2 YSYEKL. Trimming cost V 0 bases and J 8 bases; bases outside gene matches: 9. The CDR3 length is 16 residues. Written as DNA, the CDR3 is TGCGCCAGCAGCCAAGAACGGACAGGGGGGAAACTCGGCTACACCTTC. It is translated as CASSQERTGGKLGYTF.

This clonotype was observed a handful of times. The J gene is TRBJ2-7, the V gene TRBV7-2; 13 nucleotides agree with TRBD2. Germline-derived CDR1 and CDR2 are SGHTA and FQGNSA. The junction had 3 bases not matched to a gene; V was cut back by 2 bases and J by 2 bases. This CDR3 region has 16 residues. In DNA form, the CDR3 reads TGTGCCAGCAGCTTATTAGGACTAGCGGGGGCCTACGAGCAGTACTTC. Translated: CASSLLGLAGAYEQYF.

V gene TRBV27 combines with J gene TRBJ2-1; 8 nucleotides match TRBD1. CDR1 and CDR2 from the germline V gene are MNHEY and SMNVEV (reference sequence). The V segment lost 6 bases and the J segment 7 bases; nucleotides outside the gene matches: 8. This CDR3 is 14 amino acids long. CDR3 nucleotide sequence: TGTGCCAGCAGACAAGGACAGGGTTGGAATGAGCAGTTCTTC. Its protein is CASRQGQGWNEQFF.

There are a few counts of this clonotype. The chain links TRBV7-2 to TRBJ2-1, with 11 bases aligning to TRBD2. Germline V gene lookup returns CDR1 SGHTA and CDR2 FQGNSA. V lost 4 bases to trimming and J lost 5 bases; unmatched junction nucleotides: 7. This CDR3 region has 16 residues. The CDR3 sequence is CASSSVTSGAHNEQFF. CDR3 in DNA: TGTGCCAGCAGCTCAGTGACTAGCGGGGCACACAATGAGCAGTTCTTC.

This clonotype was counted a few times. The gene calls are TRBV10-3 and TRBJ1-3, with D uncertain. The CDR3 contains 14 residues. Trimming took 3 bases from V and 0 from J, leaving 6 bases between them. Germline V lookup: CDR1 ENHRY, CDR2 SYGVKD. The CDR3 DNA follows: TGTGCCATCAGTGATGGGTCCTCTGGAAACACCATATATTTT. Translated: CAISDGSSGNTIYF.

Here the CDR3 DNA reads TGTGCCAGCAGCCAGATCGGGGAGACCCAGTACTTC. This encodes CASSQIGETQYF. The J gene is TRBJ2-5, the V gene TRBV3-1; D gene ambiguous. The V gene's germline CDR1 is LGHDT and CDR2 YNNKEL (reference sequence). This CDR3 is 12 amino acids long. V lost 3 bases to trimming and J lost 5 bases, with 7 bases between them.

The V call is TRBV11-2, the J call TRBJ1-2; 8 bases match TRBD1. CDR3 length: 16 residues. With 1 base clipped from V and 3 bases from J, the junction kept 7 bases outside the gene matches. From germline, CDR1 is SGHAT and CDR2 FQNNGV. CDR3 amino acids: CASSLVRGQGDYGYTF. DNA for the CDR3: TGTGCCAGCAGCTTAGTACGCGGACAGGGAGACTATGGCTACACCTTC.

This clonotype came up a few times. The chain has TRBV4-1 and TRBJ2-2; D perhaps matches TRBD2 (6 bases). With 3 bases removed from V and 3 bases from J, the gap between germline ends came to 26 bases. In germline, CDR1 is MGHRA, CDR2 YSYEKL. This CDR3 is 20 amino acids long. The CDR3 reads CASSQEEERLGTGDTGELFF. CDR3 in DNA: TGCGCCAGCAGCCAGGAGGAAGAGCGTTTAGGAACGGGAGACACCGGGGAGCTGTTTTTT.

The chain recombines TRBV10-3 with TRBJ1-2; no clear D. The CDR3 is 13 amino acids. Germline V gene lookup returns CDR1 ENHRY and CDR2 SYGVKD. The ends were cut back, 6 bases at V and 7 bases at J, with 15 bases in the middle. CDR3 coding DNA: TGTGCCATCAGCTGGGAGGAGGGCGCTGGCTACACCTTC. Protein sequence: CAISWEEGAGYTF.